These 10 T cell receptor beta chains share one sample of origin, sequenced in a study of cytotoxic CD8 clonotypes in ibrutinib-treated CLL (dated by TCRdb to the early 2020s). Libraries were constructed by the immunoSEQ multiplex PCR assay. As stored in TCRdb, this immuneACCESS dataset retains in-frame rearrangements with V and J assigned. A fraction of the clones does not appear; measured against another copy, unresolved V genes explain less than half of the discrepancy, and the remainder lacks a known reason. Across this sample there are 150,000 or so clones, with roughly 77% seen only once. The top ten clonotypes cover around 2.1% of the sample. The label giving this sample's time point can be read as: approximately eleven months on ibrutinib. The input for sequencing was PBMCs, taken after 12 months of ibrutinib treatment. The receptor source for this set is a human donor with chronic lymphocytic leukemia.

The rearrangement uses TRBV7-2 and TRBJ2-1, with D tentatively TRBD2 (5 bases). This CDR3 is built from 14 residues. Germline CDR1 is SGHTA and CDR2 is FQGNSA. The V end lost 5 bases, the J end lost 5 bases, and 13 bases lay between the germline ends. The CDR3 coding sequence is TGTGCCAGCAGCAACCGGGAACGACACAATGAGCAGTTCTTC. Translation gives CASSNRERHNEQFF.

CDR3 amino acids: CSVERGTGDTGELFF. The CDR3 DNA is TGCAGCGTTGAAAGGGGGACAGGGGACACCGGGGAGCTGTTTTTT. The V call is TRBV29-1, the J call TRBJ2-2; 10 nucleotides line up with TRBD1. This CDR3 has 15 amino acids. With V trimmed by 2 bases and J by 3 bases, 3 bases remained unmatched. Germline V CDR1 and CDR2: SQVTM, ANQGSEA.

The J gene is TRBJ2-7, the V gene TRBV28, with D perhaps being TRBD1 or TRBD2 (5 bases each). The CDR3 is made up of 14 amino acids. Trimming pared 3 bases from V and 3 bases from J, leaving 12 bases between. Germline V lookup: CDR1 MDHEN, CDR2 SYDVKM. CDR3 in DNA: TGTGCCAGCAGTTTCGTGGGGACGAACTACGAGCAGTACTTC. Protein product: CASSFVGTNYEQYF.

The rearrangement joins TRBV4-3 to TRBJ2-3; D gene unclear. Germline assignment: CDR1 LGHNA and CDR2 YSLEER. V lost 3 bases, J lost 8 bases, and 12 bases lay in between. This CDR3 has 13 amino acids. DNA of the CDR3: TGCGCCAGCAGCCAGGAAGCGATGGGTACGCAGTATTTT. It yields the protein CASSQEAMGTQYF.

The rearrangement joins TRBV2 to TRBJ1-1, with 8 bases fitting TRBD1. The CDR3 contains 14 residues. After removal of 7 bases from V and 3 bases from J, the junction contained 7 bases not matched to a gene. The V gene's germline CDR1 is SNHLY and CDR2 FYNNEI. The CDR3: CASNLQGAYTEAFF. In nucleotides, the CDR3 is TGTGCCAGCAACTTGCAGGGGGCGTACACTGAAGCTTTCTTT.

This clone was seen a handful of times. V is TRBV2 and J is TRBJ2-5, with 13 bases identical to TRBD2. Germline V gene data show CDR1 as SNHLY and CDR2 as FYNNEI. The CDR3 totals 16 residues. V dropped 5 bases and J dropped 4; count of bases not matched to a gene: 7. The CDR3 loop is CASSQSGLAGVETQYF. Here the CDR3 DNA reads TGTGCCAGCAGTCAAAGCGGACTAGCGGGAGTAGAGACCCAGTACTTC.

The rearrangement uses TRBV9 and TRBJ2-4, with 8 bases identical to TRBD2. The germline gives CDR1 SGDLS, CDR2 YYNGEE. V shed 4 bases, J shed 1 base, and the junction held 4 bases outside the gene matches. This CDR3 spans 15 amino acids. Here the CDR3 DNA reads TGTGCCAGCAGCCCTCCGGGGGGGGCCAAAAACATTCAGTACTTC. It is translated as CASSPPGGAKNIQYF.

The chain employs TRBV9 and TRBJ1-4; 8 bases align to TRBD1. Germline V gives CDR1 SGDLS, CDR2 YYNGEE. This CDR3 comprises 14 residues. Trimming took 7 bases from V and 7 from J; bases not matched to a gene: 9. The CDR3 region has the DNA TGTGCCAGCGCAAGGGGAGGACAGGGTGAAAAACTGTTTTTT. Protein: CASARGGQGEKLFF.

The rearrangement joins TRBV5-6 to TRBJ1-4, with 8 bases aligning to TRBD1. Germline values: CDR1 SGHDT, CDR2 YYEEEE. V was clipped by 2 bases and J by 11 bases; unmatched bases: 2. The CDR3 is 12 amino acids. The CDR3 nucleotides read TGTGCCAGCAGCTTTAACAGGGGGAAACTGTTTTTT. Translated: CASSFNRGKLFF. Combining the CDR3 with reference TRBV5-6 and TRBJ1-4 gives the whole variable domain DAGVTQSPTHLIKTRGQQVTLRCSPKSGHDTVSWYQQALGQGPQFIFQYYEEEERQRGNFPDRFSGHQFPNYSSELNVNALLLGDSALYLCASSFNRGKLFFGSGTQLSVL.

The CDR3 nucleotides read TGCGCCAGCAGCCCTACCTCTAGCGGAGCGTACAATGAGCAGTTCTTC. This translates into CASSPTSSGAYNEQFF. V usage is TRBV5-1 and J usage is TRBJ2-1, with TRBD2 matching over 7 bases. The V and J ends lost 4 bases and 4 bases, in that order; junction bases with no gene match: 11. CDR3 length equals 16 residues. Germline values: CDR1 SGHRS, CDR2 YFSETQ.